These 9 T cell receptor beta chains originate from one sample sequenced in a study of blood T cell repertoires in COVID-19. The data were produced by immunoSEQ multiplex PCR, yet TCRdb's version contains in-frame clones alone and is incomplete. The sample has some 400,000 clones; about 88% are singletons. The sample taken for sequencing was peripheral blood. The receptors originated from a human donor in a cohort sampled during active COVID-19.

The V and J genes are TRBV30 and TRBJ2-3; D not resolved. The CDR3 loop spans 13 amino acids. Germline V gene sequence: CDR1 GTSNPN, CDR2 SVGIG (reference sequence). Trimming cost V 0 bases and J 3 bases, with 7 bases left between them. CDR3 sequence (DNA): TGTGCCTGGAGTGTATTACTGACAGATACGCAGTATTTT. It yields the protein CAWSVLLTDTQYF.

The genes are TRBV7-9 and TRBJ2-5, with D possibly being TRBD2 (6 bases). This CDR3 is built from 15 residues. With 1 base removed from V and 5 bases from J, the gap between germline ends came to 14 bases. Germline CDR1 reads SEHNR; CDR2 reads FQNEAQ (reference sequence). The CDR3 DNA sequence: TGTGCCAGCAGCTTAGTTCAGGGAGGAGCGGAGACCCAGTACTTC. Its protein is CASSLVQGGAETQYF. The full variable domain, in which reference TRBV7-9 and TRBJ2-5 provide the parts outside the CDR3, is DTGVSQNPRHKITKRGQNVTFRCDPISEHNRLYWYRQTLGQGPEFLTYFQNEAQLEKSRLLSDRFSAERPKGSFSTLEIQRTEQGDSAMYLCASSLVQGGAETQYFGPGTRLLVL.

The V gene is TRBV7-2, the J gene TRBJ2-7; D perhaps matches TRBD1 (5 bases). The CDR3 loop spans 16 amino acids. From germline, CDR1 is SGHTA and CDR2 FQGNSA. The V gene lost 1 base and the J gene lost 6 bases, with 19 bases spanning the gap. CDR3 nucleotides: TGTGCCAGCAGCTTAGGTTCTAGGGGATTGCGCTTCGAGCAGTACTTC. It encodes CASSLGSRGLRFEQYF.

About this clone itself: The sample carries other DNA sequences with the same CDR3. CDR3 DNA: TGTGCCAGCAGCTTAGGGACTAGCGGTTACAATGAGCAGTTCTTC. As protein: CASSLGTSGYNEQFF. The J gene is TRBJ2-1, the V gene TRBV11-2, with TRBD2 matching over 10 bases. Trimming removed 1 base from V and 4 bases from J; junction bases left unmatched: 1. CDR3 size: 15 residues. Germline V gene sequence: CDR1 SGHAT, CDR2 FQNNGV.

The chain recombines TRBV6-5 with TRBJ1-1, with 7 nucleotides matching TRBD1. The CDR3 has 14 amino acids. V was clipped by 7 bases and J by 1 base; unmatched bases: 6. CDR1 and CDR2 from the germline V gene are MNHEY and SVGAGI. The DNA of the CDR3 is TGTGCCAGCACAGGGGGACAGACGAACACTGAAGCTTTCTTT. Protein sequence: CASTGGQTNTEAFF.

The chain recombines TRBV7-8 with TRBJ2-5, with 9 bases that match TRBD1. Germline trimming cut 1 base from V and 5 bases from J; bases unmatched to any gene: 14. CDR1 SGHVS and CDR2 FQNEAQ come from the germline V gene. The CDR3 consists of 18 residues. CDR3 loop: CASSLGVQGARSGETQYF. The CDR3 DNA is TGTGCCAGCAGCTTAGGCGTACAGGGGGCGAGATCGGGTGAGACCCAGTACTTC.

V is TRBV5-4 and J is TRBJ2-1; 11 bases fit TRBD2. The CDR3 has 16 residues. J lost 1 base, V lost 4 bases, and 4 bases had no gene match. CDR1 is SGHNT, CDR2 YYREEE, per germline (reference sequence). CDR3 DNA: TGTGCCAGCAGCAAAACTAGCGGGAGTTCCTACAATGAGCAGTTCTTC. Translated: CASSKTSGSSYNEQFF.

CDR3 residues: CASSKGMGGCSTEAFF. CDR3 DNA sequence: TGTGCCAGCAGCAAAGGGATGGGAGGATGTTCCACTGAAGCTTTCTTT. The genes are TRBV21-1 and TRBJ1-1. TRBV21-1 is annotated as a pseudogene. This CDR3 spans 16 amino acids.

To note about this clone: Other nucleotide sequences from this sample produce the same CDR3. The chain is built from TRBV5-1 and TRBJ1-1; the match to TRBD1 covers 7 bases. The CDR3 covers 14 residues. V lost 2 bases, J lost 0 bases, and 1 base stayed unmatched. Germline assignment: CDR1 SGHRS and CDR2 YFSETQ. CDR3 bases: TGCGCCAGCAGCTTTGGGACAGTGAACACTGAAGCTTTCTTT. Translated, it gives CASSFGTVNTEAFF.